This T cell receptor beta chain originates from a study of T cell responses to AZD1222 COVID-19 vaccine. Study as a whole: Timing groups of about 4 and about 12 weeks for second doses were pooled.

Comments on this clone: Its target is unknown.

The protocol was immunoSEQ multiplex PCR, while the TCRdb copy is restricted to in-frame clones and leaves out a portion. The sample lists around 180,000 clones; 85% to 95% were seen once. Findings of the study overall: Nearly half of spike-specific TCRs reportedly target variant regions that are unmutated in the B.1.351 and B.1.1.7 variants. Donors were largely white British and mainly female; clonal diversity was possibly underestimated.

The source material was peripheral blood, sampled on day 0 of AZD1222 vaccination. The sequence was obtained from an adult in good health.

The CDR3 region has the DNA TGTGCCAGCAGCTTAGACCCCGACTCCGTAGACCAGAATGAAAAACTGTTTTTT. Encoded protein: CASSLDPDSVDQNEKLFF. V is TRBV7-2 and J is TRBJ1-4; D remains ambiguous. The CDR3 loop spans 18 amino acids. Germline CDR1 and CDR2: SGHTA and FQGNSA. V shed 1 base and J shed 5 bases, with 20 bases lying between them.